This T cell receptor (beta chain) was sequenced during a study of T cells in Graves' hyperthyroidism and ophthalmopathy. The CDR3 regions of TCR beta were amplified from RNA transcripts. The HTBI primer set was used in a first-round RT-PCR of the TCR CDR3. Each CDR3 protein gets one entry after TCRdb re-called the multiplex PCR reads with MiXCR. The data show approximately 620,000 distinct CDR3 sequences, approximately 16% seen once. This clonotype was counted ten times or more. J was trimmed by 6 bases and V by 4 bases; bases with no gene match: 9. The CDR3 has 16 amino acids. Germline assignment: CDR1 SGHRS and CDR2 YFSETQ.

The sequenced material came from blood. This clonotype was obtained from a woman in her thirties or forties with Graves' ophthalmopathy. The chain recombines TRBV5-1 with TRBJ2-1; TRBD2 matches 11 bases. CDR3 sequence: CASSMDSGRASNEQFF. The CDR3 DNA sequence: TGCGCCAGCAGCATGGATAGCGGGAGGGCCTCCAATGAGCAGTTCTTC.